The 13 T cell receptor beta chains listed next were all sequenced from one sample in a study of blood T cells in healthy people across ages. A second about 6 to 12 cycle PCR used barcoded and J-beta primers. Each CDR3 protein gets one entry after TCRdb re-called the 5' RACE reads with MiXCR. In the table there are approximately 1.5 million distinct CDR3 sequences, roughly 32% of which are singletons. Material: blood. These receptors originate from a woman aged 25 to 39 in good health.

This rearrangement joins TRBV7-9 to TRBJ1-1, with 7 bases fitting TRBD1. V lost 1 base to trimming and J lost 4 bases; unmatched junction nucleotides: 6. In germline, CDR1 is SEHNR, CDR2 FQNEAQ (reference sequence). CDR3 size: 15 residues. DNA of the CDR3: TGTGCCAGCAGCTTAGGGTTCGGACAGGCCACTGAAGCTTTCTTT. Translating it yields CASSLGFGQATEAFF. The full variable domain, in which reference TRBV7-9 and TRBJ1-1 provide the parts outside the CDR3, is DTGVSQNPRHKITKRGQNVTFRCDPISEHNRLYWYRQTLGQGPEFLTYFQNEAQLEKSRLLSDRFSAERPKGSFSTLEIQRTEQGDSAMYLCASSLGFGQATEAFFGQGTRLTVV.

This clonotype has just a few counts. The genes are TRBV12-3 or TRBV12-4 and TRBJ1-2; perhaps TRBD1 as D (6 bases). Trimming cost V 0 bases and J 12 bases, with 14 bases left between them. The CDR3 runs 13 residues. CDR3 DNA: TGTGCCAGCAGTTTAGCCCGGGTCGGGGGGCACACCTTC. Protein product: CASSLARVGGHTF.

The J gene is TRBJ2-3, the V gene TRBV9; D is perhaps TRBD1 or TRBD2 (5 bases each). Germline V lookup: CDR1 SGDLS, CDR2 YYNGEE. The length of the CDR3 is 19 residues. Trimming took 0 bases from V and 0 from J, leaving 20 bases between them. In DNA, the CDR3 is TGTGCCAGCAGCGTAGCGGACACGGGACGTTACTCTAGCACAGATACGCAGTATTTT. Residues: CASSVADTGRYSSTDTQYF.

This clonotype appeared a few times. The V and J genes are TRBV4-1 and TRBJ2-5, with no clear D. In germline, CDR1 is MGHRA, CDR2 YSYEKL. CDR3 length: 15 amino acids. V lost 5 bases to trimming and J lost 1 base, with 14 bases between them. CDR3 residues: CASSSIRGPQETQYF. CDR3 nucleotide sequence: TGCGCCAGCAGCTCTATCCGAGGACCCCAAGAGACCCAGTACTTC.

The chain uses TRBV12-3 or TRBV12-4 and TRBJ1-5; D is uncertain. The CDR3 is made up of 17 amino acids. V lost 7 bases to trimming and J lost 0 bases, with 19 bases between them. The DNA of the CDR3 is TGTGCCAGCACCTCCGGGAGAGCTCAATATAGCAATCAGCCCCAGCATTTT. Encoded protein: CASTSGRAQYSNQPQHF.

This clonotype has only a few counts. The chain links TRBV6-6 to TRBJ2-7; tentative D call: TRBD1 (5 bases). Germline V gives CDR1 MNHNY, CDR2 SVGAGI (reference sequence). CDR3 length: 13 amino acids. Trimming shortened V by 6 bases and J by 3 bases, and 12 bases separated the two germline ends. DNA for the CDR3: TGTGCCAGCAGGTCCACAGGATACTACGAGCAGTACTTC. Translated: CASRSTGYYEQYF.

In its sample, this clonotype was seen many times. The chain joins TRBV20-1 to TRBJ2-7; 9 positions agree with TRBD2. This CDR3 spans 14 amino acids. Looked up from germline, CDR1 is DFQATT and CDR2 is SNEGSKA (reference sequence). Here the CDR3 DNA reads TGCAGCGCCCGCGGGGGGGGCTTAACCTACGAGCAGTACTTC. Translated: CSARGGGLTYEQYF.

This clonotype was seen a handful of times. V gene TRBV30 combines with J gene TRBJ2-1; 9 bases are a match to TRBD1. The CDR3 totals 12 residues. Trimming took 5 bases from V and 7 from J; bases not matched to a gene: 3. The germline V gene has CDR1 GTSNPN and CDR2 SVGIG (reference sequence). The CDR3 here is CAWGGTGNEQFF. The CDR3 DNA follows: TGTGCCTGGGGAGGGACAGGGAATGAGCAGTTCTTC. Drawing the rest from reference TRBV30 and TRBJ2-1, the complete variable domain is SQTIHQWPATLVQPVGSPLSLECTVEGTSNPNLYWYRQAAGRGLQLLFYSVGIGQISSEVPQNLSASRPQDRQFILSSKKLLLSDSGFYLCAWGGTGNEQFFGPGTRLTVL.

V is TRBV30 and J is TRBJ1-2; D is possibly TRBD1 (6 bases). The ends were cut back, 2 bases at V and 4 bases at J, with 14 bases in the middle. Looked up from germline, CDR1 is GTSNPN and CDR2 is SVGIG (reference sequence). The CDR3 is 14 residues long. DNA of the CDR3: TGTGCCTGGAGTCTGGTAGGGGGTATCTATGGCTACACCTTC. Protein sequence: CAWSLVGGIYGYTF. Combining the CDR3 with reference TRBV30 and TRBJ1-2 gives the whole variable domain SQTIHQWPATLVQPVGSPLSLECTVEGTSNPNLYWYRQAAGRGLQLLFYSVGIGQISSEVPQNLSASRPQDRQFILSSKKLLLSDSGFYLCAWSLVGGIYGYTFGSGTRLTVV.

The chain links TRBV20-1 to TRBJ2-1, with 8 nucleotides matching TRBD2. This CDR3 contains 14 residues. CDR1 and CDR2 from the germline V gene are DFQATT and SNEGSKA (reference sequence). Trimming removed 5 bases from V and 2 bases from J; junction bases left unmatched: 5. The CDR3 nucleotides are TGCAGTGCTGTGCGGGGGGCCGCCTACAATGAGCAGTTCTTC. Amino acids: CSAVRGAAYNEQFF.

This clonotype occurred a few times. Written as DNA, the CDR3 is TGCAGCGTTGAAGAGAGGGGTCGCGGCAACTATGGCTACACCTTC. Translation gives CSVEERGRGNYGYTF. This rearrangement joins TRBV29-1 to TRBJ1-2, with D maybe TRBD1 (5 bases). V lost 0 bases and J 2 bases, leaving 13 bases between the germline ends. Germline loops: CDR1 SQVTM, CDR2 ANQGSEA. The CDR3 is 15 amino acids.

The chain links TRBV5-1 to TRBJ2-1, with 16 bases lining up with TRBD2. The V segment lost 2 bases and the J segment 1 base; nucleotides outside the gene matches: 9. The CDR3 is made up of 20 amino acids. Germline V gene lookup returns CDR1 SGHRS and CDR2 YFSETQ. CDR3 loop: CASSLPPPGLAGGSYNEQFF. CDR3 coding DNA: TGCGCCAGCAGCTTACCACCCCCGGGACTAGCGGGAGGGTCCTACAATGAGCAGTTCTTC. The full variable domain, its missing parts supplied by reference TRBV5-1 and TRBJ2-1, is KAGVTQTPRYLIKTRGQQVTLSCSPISGHRSVSWYQQTPGQGLQFLFEYFSETQRNKGNFPGRFSGRQFSNSRSEMNVSTLELGDSALYLCASSLPPPGLAGGSYNEQFFGPGTRLTVL.

The chain has TRBV24-1 and TRBJ2-5; 11 nucleotides agree with TRBD2. The J segment lost 5 bases and the V segment lost 2 bases, leaving 6 bases of the junction unmatched. There are 16 residues in the CDR3. Germline-derived CDR1 and CDR2 are KGHDR and SFDVKD. The CDR3 spells CATSDSVAGGDETQYF. CDR3 DNA sequence: TGTGCCACCAGTGATTCTGTAGCGGGAGGGGACGAGACCCAGTACTTC.